The T cell receptor (beta chain) under discussion was sequenced for a study of lymphopenia after photon versus proton radiotherapy. From germline, CDR1 is SGHRS and CDR2 YFSETQ. Trimming took 7 bases from V and 3 from J; bases not matched to a gene: 2. This CDR3 contains 13 residues. Only in-frame clones appear in the TCRdb table, and some are missing; sequencing was by immunoSEQ multiplex PCR. The table has about 19,000 clones, about 93% seen once. Whole-study findings and limits: Photon-treated patients lost naive T cells and TCR diversity; proton-treated stayed stable. Oligoclonal CD8+ Temra expansion after nadir drove photon patients' diversity drop.

Remarks on this clone: Antigen: not known.

The TCR originated in a man aged 55 to 70 with pancreatic cancer. This chain connects TRBV5-1 to TRBJ1-5, with TRBD1 identical over 9 bases. Material: peripheral blood, obtained from a patient treated with photon-based radiotherapy. DNA of the CDR3: TGCGCCAGCCGGGACAGGGACAATCAGCCCCAGCATTTT. As protein: CASRDRDNQPQHF.